This T cell receptor beta chain was sequenced for a study of identical twins. Everyone who donated was a healthy Caucasian. Whole-study findings and limits: Without tracking the same donors, conclusions rested on cross-sectional statistical analysis.

This clonotype was detected only a few times. The antigen is not known. TCRdb re-called the 5' RACE reads through MiXCR, storing one row per CDR3 protein. The sample consists of some 240,000 distinct CDR3 sequences, roughly 8.7% of them appearing once. Germline CDR1 reads SQVTM; CDR2 reads ANQGSEA. The CDR3 covers 12 residues. V lost 7 bases, J lost 6 bases, and 15 bases lay in between. These data also featured in a second study, about yellow fever vaccine responses in identical twins.

The chain has TRBV29-1 and TRBJ1-1; D perhaps matches TRBD1 (5 bases). The receptor was derived from a young woman in good health. The sequenced material came from CD8+ T cells sorted from blood. The CDR3 here is CSGGRAGSEAFF. The CDR3, as DNA: TGCAGCGGAGGCAGGGCTGGTTCTGAAGCTTTCTTT.